The source of this T cell receptor (beta chain) is a study of blood T cell repertoires in COVID-19 (dated by TCRdb to 2018 to 2021). Concerning the study at large: Samples covering the acute and convalescent phases of COVID-19 were provided by collaborators in the United States, Italy and Spain. The material from the prospective study consisted of cDNA or gDNA derived from T cells, B-cell-depleted T cells, or PBMCs. Subjects who had been exposed to COVID-19, were actively infected with it, or had recovered from it provided the deeply sampled blood TCRbeta repertoires that made up the dataset. The repertoires were released in a freely available public database intended as a resource for research on the immune response to SARS-CoV-2. The samples were drawn from the first 160 participants of the ongoing ImmuneRACE study and from 950 to 1,500 subjects provided by 6 global collaborators. A de-identified subject ID, COVID-19 status, age in years and sex were almost always included in the sample metadata. Where available, HLA class I and class II types were obtained from metadata supplied by the sample provider rather than from assay-based typing. Broad study findings and their caveats: The quantity of clinical and demographic metadata differed by source and by participant and was supplied without curation.

Another Seattle source contributed samples from volunteer blood donors who had recovered from COVID-19. Collaborating institutions collected whole blood in K2EDTA tubes following their own protocols. Collaborator samples were shipped for TCRbeta analysis as frozen whole blood, isolated PBMCs, or DNA extracted from either sample type. TCRbeta CDR3 regions were amplified from genomic DNA using the immunoSEQ Assay, a bias-controlled multiplex PCR. On the authors' methods: Within the assay, amplification of reference gene primers was used to estimate how many nucleated cells each sample contained. To quantify the absolute abundance of each unique TCRbeta CDR3 rearrangement, sequence reads were collapsed and filtered. For each sample, productive Simpson clonality was calculated as the square root of Simpson's diversity index across productive rearrangements. As stored in TCRdb, this immuneACCESS dataset retains in-frame rearrangements with V and J assigned. A fraction of the clones does not appear; measured against another copy, unresolved V genes explain less than half of the discrepancy, and the remainder lacks a known reason. The D gene and trimming were derived from the DNA, and the V and J assignments and clone size from that table. Counted in this sample were a few hundred thousand clones; approximately 88% of them appeared once. 0.94% of the sample rests with the top ten.

Notes on this clone: Its antigen is still unknown. No base quality information exists; no much larger clone differs at one position.

Sequenced sample: peripheral blood. This clonotype was sampled from a woman aged 40 to 55 who had recovered from COVID-19.

The DNA sequence is given as TGTGCCAGCTCACCACGAGCTAGCCTCTCCTACGAGCAGTACTTC. It translates as CASSPRASLSYEQYF. The rearrangement joined TRBV18 to TRBJ2-7, with a weak D call of TRBD2 (5 bases match). Counted from cysteine to phenylalanine, this CDR3 has 15 amino acids. Just CDR3 DNA is preserved here, 45 bases in frame from base 1. V is reduced by 1 base and J by 0 bases, leaving a spacing of 10 bases between them. Looking up the germline V gene yields CDR1 KGHSH and CDR2 LQKENI.